The 32 T cell receptor beta chains below all came from one sample that was sequenced in a study of high-grade serous ovarian cancer treatment subgroups. The protocol was immunoSEQ multiplex PCR, while the TCRdb copy is restricted to in-frame clones and leaves out a portion. The sample contains under 20,000 clones, roughly 70% of which appear only once. Tumor samples were taken before definitive surgery or chemotherapy. Sequenced sample: tumor tissue. The receptors were gathered from a human donor with high-grade serous ovarian cancer.

This clone was found a few times. The chain carries TRBV2 and TRBJ2-7, with D maybe TRBD2 (6 bases). V lost 8 bases and J lost 0, with 14 bases in between. The CDR3 covers 14 residues. Germline CDR1 and CDR2: SNHLY and FYNNEI. CDR3 DNA sequence: TGTGCCAGCCGGCGGCAGGGAGGCTCCTACGAGCAGTACTTC. The encoded protein is CASRRQGGSYEQYF.

The chain couples TRBV5-4 to TRBJ1-2, with 12 bases fitting TRBD1. J lost 4 bases, V lost 4 bases, and 5 bases had no gene match. Germline V gives CDR1 SGHNT, CDR2 YYREEE (reference sequence). The CDR3 loop spans 15 amino acids. Here the CDR3 DNA reads TGTGCCAGCAGCAACCGGGACAGGGGGCTCTATGGCTACACCTTC. Translating gives CASSNRDRGLYGYTF. The full variable domain, with the rest looked up from reference TRBV5-4 and TRBJ1-2, is ETGVTQSPTHLIKTRGQQVTLRCSSQSGHNTVSWYQQALGQGPQFIFQYYREEENGRGNFPPRFSGLQFPNYSSELNVNALELDDSALYLCASSNRDRGLYGYTFGSGTRLTVV.

The rearrangement joins TRBV11-2 to TRBJ2-3; D is unresolved. Germline-derived CDR1 and CDR2 are SGHAT and FQNNGV. The CDR3 totals 11 residues. V lost 1 base, J lost 6 bases, and 2 bases lay in between. The DNA for the CDR3 is TGTGCCAGCAGCTTAGGGGATACGCAGTATTTT. This translates into CASSLGDTQYF.

This clone was picked up a small number of times. This chain joins TRBV27 and TRBJ2-3, with D maybe TRBD2 (7 bases). This CDR3 spans 18 amino acids. V lost 6 bases and J 2 bases, leaving 24 bases between the germline ends. Germline CDR1 reads MNHEY; CDR2 reads SMNVEV (reference sequence). The CDR3 is CASRVGGLRRGITDTQYF. CDR3 sequence (DNA): TGTGCCAGCAGGGTCGGGGGGCTTCGGCGGGGGATCACAGATACGCAGTATTTT.

The rearrangement links TRBV20-1 to TRBJ2-7; the match to TRBD1 covers 9 bases. V was clipped by 3 bases and J by 6 bases; unmatched bases: 0. This CDR3 region has 11 residues. The germline V gene has CDR1 DFQATT and CDR2 SNEGSKA (reference sequence). The CDR3 protein is CSARGQGEQYF. CDR3 nucleotide sequence: TGCAGTGCTAGGGGACAGGGCGAGCAGTACTTC.

The V and J genes are TRBV5-4 and TRBJ2-7, with 7 bases that match TRBD1. Trimming at V came to 0 bases and at J to 10 bases, leaving 13 bases not matched to a gene. The CDR3 is 15 amino acids. Germline CDR1 and CDR2: SGHNT and YYREEE (reference sequence). The CDR3 is CASSLDQGVASNQYF. The DNA for the CDR3 is TGTGCCAGCAGCTTGGATCAGGGGGTCGCAAGTAATCAGTACTTC.

This clone was detected only once. The chain joins TRBV15 to TRBJ1-5, with D uncertain. The CDR3 has 15 residues. Trimming removed 5 bases at V and 2 bases at J, with 13 bases between. CDR1 and CDR2 (germline): LNHNV, YYDKDF (reference sequence). The CDR3 coding sequence is TGTGCCACCAGCGCTGGGTCGGGTGGCAATCAGCCCCAGCATTTT. It specifies CATSAGSGGNQPQHF.

V and J are TRBV21-1 and TRBJ1-4; whether TRBD1, the table's D call, matches the DNA was not checked. TRBV21-1 is a pseudogene locus. This CDR3 is built from 18 residues. CDR3 region: CASSLRDRGGFENEKLFF. CDR3 DNA: TGTGCCAGCAGCCTCAGGGACAGGGGAGGATTCGAGAATGAAAAACTGTTTTTT.

The chain carries TRBV11-3 and TRBJ1-1; D is perhaps TRBD1 (6 bases). Germline V CDR1 and CDR2: SGHNT, YENEEA. The CDR3 spans 15 residues. V lost 5 bases and J 5 bases, leaving 18 bases between the germline ends. The CDR3 protein is CASSPLGAGGTEAFF. The CDR3 DNA reads as TGTGCCAGCAGCCCTCTGGGGGCGGGAGGGACTGAAGCTTTCTTT. The whole variable domain, filled in from reference TRBV11-3 and TRBJ1-1, reads EAGVVQSPRYKIIEKKQPVAFWCNPISGHNTLYWYLQNLGQGPELLIRYENEEAVDDSQLPKDRFSAERLKGVDSTLKIQPAELGDSAVYLCASSPLGAGGTEAFFGQGTRLTVV.

The V call is TRBV4-2, the J call TRBJ2-6; D is uncertain. CDR3 length equals 18 residues. V lost 2 bases and J lost 0, with 14 bases in between. Germline assignment: CDR1 LGHNA and CDR2 YNFKEQ. The CDR3 sequence is CASSQTPIRSSGANVLTF. The CDR3, as DNA: TGTGCCAGCAGCCAAACCCCGATACGCTCCTCTGGGGCCAACGTCCTGACTTTC.

This clone is a singleton in its sample. This chain joins TRBV27 and TRBJ1-2; 8 nucleotides agree with TRBD1. This CDR3 contains 14 residues. The V gene end was trimmed by 5 bases and the J gene end by 9 bases; junction bases not matched to a gene: 11. The germline CDR1 and CDR2 sequences are MNHEY and SMNVEV (reference sequence). In DNA, the CDR3 is TGTGCCAGCAGTCGCCGCACTGGACAGGGTAGCTACACCTTC. It encodes CASSRRTGQGSYTF.

As DNA, the CDR3 is TGTGCCAGCAGGTCTAGGCCCAACACCGGGGAGCTGTTTTTT. This sequence encodes CASRSRPNTGELFF. The chain has TRBV2 and TRBJ2-2; D is undetermined. The CDR3 spans 14 residues. V dropped 6 bases and J dropped 2 bases, with 10 bases sitting between them. Germline V CDR1 and CDR2: SNHLY, FYNNEI.

This chain links TRBV19 with TRBJ1-5; D unclear. The CDR3 loop spans 12 amino acids. V shed 3 bases and J shed 0 bases, with 0 bases lying between them. Germline CDR1 reads LNHDA; CDR2 reads SQIVND (reference sequence). The CDR3 bases are TGTGCCAGTAGTATTAGCAATCAGCCCCAGCATTTT. It yields the protein CASSISNQPQHF.

The genes are TRBV13 and TRBJ2-3; TRBD2 might be the D (5 bases). Trimming took off 1 base at V and 2 bases at J, with 13 bases between the two ends. The CDR3 consists of 16 residues. Germline CDR1 and CDR2: PRHDT and FYEKMQ (reference sequence). Here the CDR3 DNA reads TGTGCCAGCAGCTTAGACGGACTCGCCCTCACAGATACGCAGTATTTT. It translates to CASSLDGLALTDTQYF.

The rearrangement uses TRBV14 and TRBJ2-7, with D tentatively TRBD2 (5 bases). The length of the CDR3 is 14 residues. V was cut by 3 bases and J by 1 base, with 10 bases left in between. Germline lookup yields CDR1 SGHDN and CDR2 FVKESK. CDR3 in DNA: TGTGCCAGCAGCCATCTCCCGGGGTCCTACGAGCAGTACTTC. Protein: CASSHLPGSYEQYF.

The V call is TRBV19, the J call TRBJ1-5; 7 bases map to TRBD1. The germline gives CDR1 LNHDA, CDR2 SQIVND (reference sequence). J was trimmed by 2 bases and V by 7 bases; bases with no gene match: 5. The CDR3 loop spans 14 amino acids. CDR3 amino acids: CASIGGVGNQPQHF. Here the CDR3 DNA reads TGTGCCAGTATAGGGGGCGTCGGCAATCAGCCCCAGCATTTT. The complete variable domain, with remaining parts taken from reference TRBV19 and TRBJ1-5, reads DGGITQSPKYLFRKEGQNVTLSCEQNLNHDAMYWYRQDPGQGLRLIYYSQIVNDFQKGDIAEGYSVSREKKESFPLTVTSAQKNPTAFYLCASIGGVGNQPQHFGDGTRLSIL.

The V gene is TRBV16, the J gene TRBJ1-4; tentatively, D is TRBD1 (5 bases). CDR3 length: 15 amino acids. Trimming removed 0 bases at V and 5 bases at J, with 10 bases between. The germline gives CDR1 KGHSY, CDR2 FQNENV. The CDR3 reads CASSQSRARNEKLFF. CDR3 in DNA: TGTGCCAGCAGCCAATCCAGGGCTCGGAATGAAAAACTGTTTTTT.

The count of this clone is one. The chain has TRBV18 and TRBJ1-1; D is unresolved. Trimming removed 5 bases at V and 5 bases at J, with 15 bases between. This CDR3 has 14 residues. Germline V gene sequence: CDR1 KGHSH, CDR2 LQKENI. CDR3 protein: CASSIAATGTEAFF. CDR3 DNA sequence: TGTGCCAGCTCAATCGCGGCGACGGGGACTGAAGCTTTCTTT.

This chain uses TRBV11-3 with TRBJ1-3, with 8 bases that match TRBD1. The junction had 7 bases not matched to a gene; V was cut back by 5 bases and J by 4 bases. Germline V gene data show CDR1 as SGHNT and CDR2 as YENEEA. CDR3 length equals 15 residues. The CDR3: CASSPSTGVGNTIYF. As DNA, the CDR3 is TGTGCCAGCAGCCCATCGACAGGGGTCGGAAACACCATATATTTT.

The chain combines TRBV9 with TRBJ2-5, with 8 bases identical to TRBD2. The CDR3 has 15 amino acids. The ends lost 4 bases at V and 0 bases at J; junction bases unmatched: 5. Germline values: CDR1 SGDLS, CDR2 YYNGEE. CDR3 in amino acids: CASSYGLAYQETQYF. In DNA form, the CDR3 reads TGTGCCAGCAGCTATGGACTAGCTTACCAAGAGACCCAGTACTTC.

The chain has TRBV19 and TRBJ2-1, with 11 bases fitting TRBD2. The V gene's germline CDR1 is LNHDA and CDR2 SQIVND (reference sequence). With 6 bases clipped from V and 8 bases from J, the junction kept 12 bases outside the gene matches. The CDR3 has 16 amino acids. CDR3: CASSRNLAGGADEQFF. As DNA, the CDR3 is TGTGCCAGTAGCCGCAATTTAGCGGGGGGGGCCGATGAGCAGTTCTTC.

The V call is TRBV28, the J call TRBJ1-5, with 7 bases that match TRBD1. The CDR3 consists of 16 residues. Germline assignment: CDR1 MDHEN and CDR2 SYDVKM. With V trimmed by 4 bases and J by 0 bases, 6 bases remained unmatched. The CDR3 DNA follows: TGTGCCAGCAGTTCGCACAGGGGAAATAGCAATCAGCCCCAGCATTTT. This translates into CASSSHRGNSNQPQHF.

This chain uses TRBV5-1 with TRBJ1-3, with D hard to call. Germline loops: CDR1 SGHRS, CDR2 YFSETQ. CDR3 length equals 15 residues. V was trimmed by 4 bases and J by 4 bases, leaving 15 bases between them. Here the CDR3 DNA reads TGCGCCAGCAGCCCTGACCCGGGAAAGGGAAACACCATATATTTT. Its protein product is CASSPDPGKGNTIYF.

The genes are TRBV13 and TRBJ2-5, with 9 positions matching TRBD2. The germline V gene has CDR1 PRHDT and CDR2 FYEKMQ (reference sequence). Trimming took 5 bases from V and 5 from J; bases not matched to a gene: 6. This CDR3 contains 14 residues. CDR3 sequence: CASSAGGPRETQYF. CDR3 bases: TGTGCCAGCAGCGCGGGGGGGCCAAGGGAGACCCAGTACTTC.

The chain joins TRBV19 to TRBJ1-4; TRBD1 matches 7 bases. Trimming cost V 8 bases and J 5 bases; bases outside gene matches: 11. Germline CDR1 LNHDA, CDR2 SQIVND (reference sequence). The CDR3 runs 15 residues. The CDR3 bases are TGTGCCAGTGGCGAAAAGGACAGGCTGAATGAAAAACTGTTTTTT. Amino acids: CASGEKDRLNEKLFF.

The chain uses TRBV9 and TRBJ1-4; 7 nucleotides align to TRBD1. The CDR3 covers 15 residues. CDR1 is SGDLS, CDR2 YYNGEE, per germline. V was clipped by 4 bases and J by 5 bases; unmatched bases: 8. CDR3 nucleotides: TGTGCCAGCAGCCCCCGAGGGACAGAGAATGAAAAACTGTTTTTT. Protein: CASSPRGTENEKLFF.

This clone is a singleton in its sample. This chain uses TRBV5-4 with TRBJ2-5; 8 nucleotides agree with TRBD1. V shed 5 bases, J shed 2 bases, and the junction held 8 bases outside the gene matches. The CDR3 totals 15 residues. The germline V gene has CDR1 SGHNT and CDR2 YYREEE (reference sequence). This CDR3 reads CASRRDRNIQETQYF. DNA for the CDR3: TGTGCCAGCAGGCGGGACAGGAACATTCAAGAGACCCAGTACTTC.

The chain employs TRBV19 and TRBJ2-1; a weak D match, TRBD2 (6 bases). The CDR3 consists of 15 residues. Trimming pared 3 bases from V and 6 bases from J, leaving 15 bases between. Germline V lookup: CDR1 LNHDA, CDR2 SQIVND (reference sequence). The CDR3 loop reads CASSIRRDTANEQFF. CDR3 coding DNA: TGTGCCAGTAGTATTAGGAGGGATACTGCCAATGAGCAGTTCTTC.

This clone was found a few times. V and J are TRBV7-9 and TRBJ1-4; D is unclear. The germline CDR1 and CDR2 sequences are SEHNR and FQNEAQ (reference sequence). This CDR3 comprises 15 residues. Trimming took off 1 base at V and 0 bases at J, with 6 bases between the two ends. CDR3: CASSLGVATNEKLFF. CDR3 DNA: TGTGCCAGCAGCTTAGGGGTGGCAACTAATGAAAAACTGTTTTTT.

This clone was seen once. V and J are TRBV28 and TRBJ2-3; 11 bases map to TRBD2. V shed 3 bases, J shed 2 bases, and the junction held 1 base outside the gene matches. The CDR3 runs to 15 residues. The germline V gene encodes CDR1 MDHEN and CDR2 SYDVKM. DNA of the CDR3: TGTGCCAGCAGTTTTAGCGGGGGGGCCACAGATACGCAGTATTTT. Protein: CASSFSGGATDTQYF.

The CDR3 loop reads CASSLGVLAGGVNEQFF. The CDR3 region has the DNA TGTGCCAGCAGCTTAGGCGTACTAGCGGGGGGCGTCAATGAGCAGTTCTTC. This chain links TRBV7-6 with TRBJ2-1, with 12 bases matching TRBD2. CDR1 is SGHVS and CDR2 is FNYEAQ in the germline V gene. V trimming: 1 base; J trimming: 6 bases; junction bases outside the gene matches: 7. The CDR3 contains 17 residues.

The CDR3 reads CASRPDSTDTQYF. CDR3 nucleotide sequence: TGTGCCAGCAGGCCGGACAGCACAGATACGCAGTATTTT. The rearrangement uses TRBV6-4 and TRBJ2-3; D is unclear. Germline assignment: CDR1 MRHNA and CDR2 SNTAGT. This CDR3 spans 13 amino acids. V lost 6 bases and J 0 bases, leaving 7 bases between the germline ends.